Given below is one TCR beta chain in context. The sample originates from a study of blood T cell repertoires in COVID-19. Study in general: There were acute and convalescent COVID-19 samples, and they came from the United States, Italy and Spain. In each case, the material was cDNA or gDNA derived from T cells, B-cell-depleted T cells, or PBMCs.

Sequenced by immunoSEQ multiplex PCR; TCRdb stores in-frame clones only, minus some. This sample has approximately 70,000 clones; roughly 85% occur once, and the top ten carry about 40%. Germline values: CDR1 MNHEY, CDR2 SVGEGT. The length of the CDR3 is 16 residues. After removal of 0 bases from V and 5 bases from J, the junction contained 9 bases not matched to a gene. This TCR derives from a woman of 80 years or more with active or convalescent COVID-19. This chain links TRBV6-2 or TRBV6-3 with TRBJ1-1; TRBD1 matches 7 bases. Sample: peripheral blood. The CDR3 nucleotides are TGTGCCAGCAGTTACTCCCCTAAGGGGGCAATGACTGAAGCTTTCTTT. Amino acids: CASSYSPKGAMTEAFF.